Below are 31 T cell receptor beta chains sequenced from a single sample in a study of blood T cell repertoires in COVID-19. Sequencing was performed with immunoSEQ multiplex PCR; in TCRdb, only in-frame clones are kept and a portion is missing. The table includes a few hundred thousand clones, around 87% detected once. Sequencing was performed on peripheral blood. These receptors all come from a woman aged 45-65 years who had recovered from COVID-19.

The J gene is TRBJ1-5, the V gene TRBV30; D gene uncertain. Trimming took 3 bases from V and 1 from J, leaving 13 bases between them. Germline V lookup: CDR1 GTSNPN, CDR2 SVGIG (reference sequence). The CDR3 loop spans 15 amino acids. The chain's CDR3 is CAWSSPGASNQPQHF. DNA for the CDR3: TGTGCCTGGAGCTCCCCGGGAGCGAGCAATCAGCCCCAGCATTTT.

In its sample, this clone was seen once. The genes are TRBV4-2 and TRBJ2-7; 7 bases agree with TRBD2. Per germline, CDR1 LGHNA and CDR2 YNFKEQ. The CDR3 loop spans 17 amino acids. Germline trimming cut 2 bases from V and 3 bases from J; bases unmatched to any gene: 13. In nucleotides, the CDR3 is TGTGCCAGCAGCCAATTGTATGCGGGGAGGGGTGGCTACGAGCAGTACTTC. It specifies CASSQLYAGRGGYEQYF.

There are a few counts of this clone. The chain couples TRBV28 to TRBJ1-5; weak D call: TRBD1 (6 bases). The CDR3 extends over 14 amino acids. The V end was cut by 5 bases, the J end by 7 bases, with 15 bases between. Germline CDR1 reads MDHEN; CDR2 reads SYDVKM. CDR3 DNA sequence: TGTGCCAGCAGTCGGACAGCTCTAACCCAGCCCCAGCATTTT. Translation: CASSRTALTQPQHF.

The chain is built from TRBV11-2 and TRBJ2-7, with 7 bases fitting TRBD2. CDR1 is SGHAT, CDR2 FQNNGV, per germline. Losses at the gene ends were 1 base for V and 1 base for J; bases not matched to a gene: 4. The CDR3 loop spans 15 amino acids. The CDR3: CASSLAASGSYEQYF. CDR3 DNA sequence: TGTGCCAGCAGCTTAGCGGCTAGCGGATCCTACGAGCAGTACTTC.

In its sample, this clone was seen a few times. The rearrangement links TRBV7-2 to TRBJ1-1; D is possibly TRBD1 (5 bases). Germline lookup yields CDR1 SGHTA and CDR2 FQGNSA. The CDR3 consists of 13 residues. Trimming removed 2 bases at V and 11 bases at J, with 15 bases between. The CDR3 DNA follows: TGTGCCAGCAGCTTATGGGAGGAGGGGAGGGCTTTCTTT. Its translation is CASSLWEEGRAFF.

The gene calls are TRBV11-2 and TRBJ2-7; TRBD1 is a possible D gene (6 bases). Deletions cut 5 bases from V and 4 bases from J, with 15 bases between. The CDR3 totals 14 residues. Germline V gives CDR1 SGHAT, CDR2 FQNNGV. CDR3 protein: CASSTGTLAYEQYF. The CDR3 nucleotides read TGTGCCAGCAGCACAGGGACATTGGCATACGAGCAGTACTTC. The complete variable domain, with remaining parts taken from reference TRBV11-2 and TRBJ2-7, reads EAGVAQSPRYKIIEKRQSVAFWCNPISGHATLYWYQQILGQGPKLLIQFQNNGVVDDSQLPKDRFSAERLKGVDSTLKIQPAKLEDSAVYLCASSTGTLAYEQYFGPGTRLTVT.

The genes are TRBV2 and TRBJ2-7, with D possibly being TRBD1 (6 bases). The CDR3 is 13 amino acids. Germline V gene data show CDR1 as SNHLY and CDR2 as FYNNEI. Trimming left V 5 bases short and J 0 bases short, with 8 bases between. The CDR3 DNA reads TGTGCCAGCAGTCAGGACAGCTCCTACGAGCAGTACTTC. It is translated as CASSQDSSYEQYF.

The CDR3 reads CASSMTGYTEAFF. The CDR3 region has the DNA TGTGCCAGCAGCATGACAGGGTACACTGAAGCTTTCTTT. The chain couples TRBV5-6 to TRBJ1-1; TRBD1 matches 7 bases. Trimming cost V 4 bases and J 3 bases; bases outside gene matches: 3. The CDR3 runs 13 residues. In germline, CDR1 is SGHDT, CDR2 YYEEEE. The full variable domain, in which reference TRBV5-6 and TRBJ1-1 provide the parts outside the CDR3, is DAGVTQSPTHLIKTRGQQVTLRCSPKSGHDTVSWYQQALGQGPQFIFQYYEEEERQRGNFPDRFSGHQFPNYSSELNVNALLLGDSALYLCASSMTGYTEAFFGQGTRLTVV.

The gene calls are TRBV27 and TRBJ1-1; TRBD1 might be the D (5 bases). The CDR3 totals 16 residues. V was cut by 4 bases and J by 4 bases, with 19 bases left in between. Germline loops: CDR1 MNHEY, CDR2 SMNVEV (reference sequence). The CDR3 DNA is TGTGCCAGCAGTTCCCCCACTCGGGGGAGGACCACTGAAGCTTTCTTT. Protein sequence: CASSSPTRGRTTEAFF.

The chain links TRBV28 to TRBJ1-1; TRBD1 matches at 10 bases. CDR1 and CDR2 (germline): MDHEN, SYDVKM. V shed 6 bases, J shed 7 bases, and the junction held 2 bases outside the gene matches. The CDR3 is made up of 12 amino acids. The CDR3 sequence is CASSRTGGEAFF. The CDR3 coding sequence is TGTGCCAGCAGCAGGACAGGGGGTGAAGCTTTCTTT.

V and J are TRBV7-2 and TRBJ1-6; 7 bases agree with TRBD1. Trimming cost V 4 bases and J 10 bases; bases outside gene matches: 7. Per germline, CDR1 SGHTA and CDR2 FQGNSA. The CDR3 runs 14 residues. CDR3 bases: TGTGCCAGCAGCTCGCCACTCAGGGGGTCACCCCTCCACTTT. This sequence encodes CASSSPLRGSPLHF.

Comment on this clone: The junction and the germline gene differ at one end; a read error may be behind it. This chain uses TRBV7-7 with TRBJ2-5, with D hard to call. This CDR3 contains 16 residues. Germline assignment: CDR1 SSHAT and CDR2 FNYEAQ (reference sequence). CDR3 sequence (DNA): TGTGCTAGCAGCCCGAACCCTCCCCTAGAACGGGAGACCCAGTACTTC. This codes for CASSPNPPLERETQYF.

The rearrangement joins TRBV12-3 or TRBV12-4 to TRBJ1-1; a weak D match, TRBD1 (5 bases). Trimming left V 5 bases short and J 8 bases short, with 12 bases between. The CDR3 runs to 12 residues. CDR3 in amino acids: CASSPGFEEAFF. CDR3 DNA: TGTGCCAGCAGTCCAGGGTTTGAAGAAGCTTTCTTT.

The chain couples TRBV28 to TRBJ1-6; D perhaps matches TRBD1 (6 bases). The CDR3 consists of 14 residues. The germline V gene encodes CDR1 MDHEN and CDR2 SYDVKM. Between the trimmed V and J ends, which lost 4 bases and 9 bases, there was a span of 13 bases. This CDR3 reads CASSWYRAISPLHF. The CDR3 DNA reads TGTGCCAGCAGTTGGTACAGGGCTATTTCACCCCTCCACTTT.

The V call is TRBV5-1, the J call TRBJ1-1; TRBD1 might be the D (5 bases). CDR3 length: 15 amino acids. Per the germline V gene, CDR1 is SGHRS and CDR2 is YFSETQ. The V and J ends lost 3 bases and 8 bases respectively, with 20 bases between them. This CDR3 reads CASSSRAGTSTEAFF. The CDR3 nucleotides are TGCGCCAGCAGCTCCAGGGCGGGGACGTCTACGGAAGCTTTCTTT.

The DNA of the CDR3 is TGCGCCAGCAGCTTGTCGGGGATGGAGGGAGCCAAAAACATTCAGTACTTC. Its translation is CASSLSGMEGAKNIQYF. The V call is TRBV5-1, the J call TRBJ2-4; tentatively, D is TRBD2 (6 bases). The CDR3 sequence is 17 residues long. The germline gives CDR1 SGHRS, CDR2 YFSETQ. V was pared by 1 base and J by 0 bases, with 14 bases between.

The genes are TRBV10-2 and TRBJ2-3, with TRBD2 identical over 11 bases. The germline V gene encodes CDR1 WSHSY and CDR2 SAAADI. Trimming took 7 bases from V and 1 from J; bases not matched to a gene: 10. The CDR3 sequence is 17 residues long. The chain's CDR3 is CASNPLTSGAGTDTQYF. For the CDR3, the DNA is TGCGCCAGCAACCCCTTGACTAGCGGGGCGGGCACAGATACGCAGTATTTT.

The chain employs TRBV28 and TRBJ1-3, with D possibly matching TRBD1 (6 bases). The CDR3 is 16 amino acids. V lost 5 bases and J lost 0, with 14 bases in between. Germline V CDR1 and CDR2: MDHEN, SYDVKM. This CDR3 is CASSPFTGSSGNTIYF. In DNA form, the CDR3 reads TGTGCCAGCAGTCCATTCACAGGGTCCTCTGGAAACACCATATATTTT.

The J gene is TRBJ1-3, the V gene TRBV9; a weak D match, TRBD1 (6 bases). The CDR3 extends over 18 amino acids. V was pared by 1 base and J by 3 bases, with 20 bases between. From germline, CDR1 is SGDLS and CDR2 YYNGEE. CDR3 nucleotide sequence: TGTGCCAGCAGCGTATTTTCTGCGGGGGGCGGATTTGGAAACACCATATATTTT. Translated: CASSVFSAGGGFGNTIYF.

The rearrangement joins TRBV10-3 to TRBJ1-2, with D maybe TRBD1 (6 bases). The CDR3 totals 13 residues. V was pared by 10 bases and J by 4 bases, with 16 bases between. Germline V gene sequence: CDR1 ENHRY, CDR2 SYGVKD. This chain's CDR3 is CATHRERAYGYTF. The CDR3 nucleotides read TGTGCCACCCACAGGGAACGGGCCTATGGCTACACCTTC.

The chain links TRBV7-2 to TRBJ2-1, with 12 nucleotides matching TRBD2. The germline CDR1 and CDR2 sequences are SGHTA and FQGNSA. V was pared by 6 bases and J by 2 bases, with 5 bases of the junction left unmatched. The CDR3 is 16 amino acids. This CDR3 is CASSTLAGGPYNEQFF. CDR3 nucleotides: TGTGCCAGCAGTACCCTAGCGGGGGGGCCCTACAATGAGCAGTTCTTC.

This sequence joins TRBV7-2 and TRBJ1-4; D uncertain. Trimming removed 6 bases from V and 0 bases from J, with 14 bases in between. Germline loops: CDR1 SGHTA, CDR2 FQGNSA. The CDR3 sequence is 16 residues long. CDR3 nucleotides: TGTGCCAGCAGTCTGCGACACTCCCCAACTAATGAAAAACTGTTTTTT. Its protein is CASSLRHSPTNEKLFF.

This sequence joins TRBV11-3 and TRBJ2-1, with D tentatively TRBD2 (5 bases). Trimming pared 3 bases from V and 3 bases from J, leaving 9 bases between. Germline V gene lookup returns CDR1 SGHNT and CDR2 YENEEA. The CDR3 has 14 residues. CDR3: CASSFSSGYNEQFF. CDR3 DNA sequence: TGTGCCAGCAGCTTCTCAAGCGGCTACAATGAGCAGTTCTTC.

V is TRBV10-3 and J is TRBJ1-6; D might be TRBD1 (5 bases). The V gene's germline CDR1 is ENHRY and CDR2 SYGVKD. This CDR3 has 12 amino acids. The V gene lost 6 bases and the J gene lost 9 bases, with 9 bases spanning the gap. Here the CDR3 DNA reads TGTGCCATCAGCGCGGGGGGTTCACCCCTCCACTTT. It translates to CAISAGGSPLHF.

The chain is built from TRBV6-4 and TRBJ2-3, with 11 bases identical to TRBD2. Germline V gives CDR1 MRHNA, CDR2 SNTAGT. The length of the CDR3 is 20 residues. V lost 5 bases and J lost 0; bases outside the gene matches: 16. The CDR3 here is CASSIQIAGGRGYSTDTQYF. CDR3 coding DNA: TGTGCCAGCAGTATCCAAATAGCGGGAGGGCGGGGGTATAGCACAGATACGCAGTATTTT.

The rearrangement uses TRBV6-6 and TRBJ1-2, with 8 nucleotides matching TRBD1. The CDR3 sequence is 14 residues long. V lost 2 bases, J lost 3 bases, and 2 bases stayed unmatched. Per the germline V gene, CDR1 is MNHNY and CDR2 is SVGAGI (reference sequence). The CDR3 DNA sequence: TGTGCCAGCAGTTACACGACAGGGGACTATGGCTACACCTTC. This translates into CASSYTTGDYGYTF.

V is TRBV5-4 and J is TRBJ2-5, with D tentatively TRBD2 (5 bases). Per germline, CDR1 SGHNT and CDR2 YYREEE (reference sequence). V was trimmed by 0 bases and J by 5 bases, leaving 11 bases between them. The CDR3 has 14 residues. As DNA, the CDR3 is TGTGCCAGCAGCTTGGGGGGAGTCGAGGAGACCCAGTACTTC. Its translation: CASSLGGVEETQYF.

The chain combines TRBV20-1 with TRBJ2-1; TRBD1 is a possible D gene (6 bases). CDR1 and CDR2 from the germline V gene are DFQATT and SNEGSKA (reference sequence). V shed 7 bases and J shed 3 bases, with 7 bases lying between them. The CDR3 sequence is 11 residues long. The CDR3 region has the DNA TGCAGTGACAGGGTCTACAATGAGCAGTTCTTC. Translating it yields CSDRVYNEQFF.

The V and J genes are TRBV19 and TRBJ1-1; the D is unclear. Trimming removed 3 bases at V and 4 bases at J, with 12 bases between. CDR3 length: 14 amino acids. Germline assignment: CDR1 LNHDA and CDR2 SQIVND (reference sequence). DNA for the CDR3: TGTGCCAGTAGTATGGTCCCCGGAGTCACTGAAGCTTTCTTT. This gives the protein CASSMVPGVTEAFF.

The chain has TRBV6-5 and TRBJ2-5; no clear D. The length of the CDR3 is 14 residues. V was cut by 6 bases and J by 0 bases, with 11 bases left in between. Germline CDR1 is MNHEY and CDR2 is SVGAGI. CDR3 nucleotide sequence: TGTGCCAGCAGCGCAAACGGGTACCAAGAGACCCAGTACTTC. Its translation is CASSANGYQETQYF.

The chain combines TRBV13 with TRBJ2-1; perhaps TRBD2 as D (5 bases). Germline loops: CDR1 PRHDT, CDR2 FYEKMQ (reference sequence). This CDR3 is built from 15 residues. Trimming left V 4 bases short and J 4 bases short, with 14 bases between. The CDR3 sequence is CASSYQPGIYNEQFF. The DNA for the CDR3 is TGTGCCAGCAGCTATCAGCCGGGAATTTACAATGAGCAGTTCTTC.